The next 15 T cell receptor beta chains were all read from a single sample in a study of CD8+ T cells in alopecia areata. RNA was isolated and reverse transcribed to cDNA, the sequencing template. The assay was immunoSEQ multiplex PCR, and TCRdb's table has in-frame clones only and misses some. The table records 34,000 or so clones, around 59% of them present only once. The material sequenced was NKG2D-high CD8+ T cells sorted from blood. The receptors were gathered from a human donor with alopecia areata.

This CDR3 is CASSSETGTGAYEQYF. CDR3 in DNA: TGCGCCAGCAGCAGCGAGACCGGGACAGGGGCATACGAGCAGTACTTC. This chain connects TRBV10-1 to TRBJ2-7; 10 positions match TRBD1. Unmatched junction bases numbered 12, after V lost 6 bases and J lost 4 bases. This CDR3 comprises 16 residues. Germline values: CDR1 WNHNN, CDR2 SYGVQD (reference sequence).

The chain combines TRBV4-1 with TRBJ2-3; D is uncertain. This CDR3 has 13 residues. Germline CDR1 MGHRA, CDR2 YSYEKL. V was clipped by 1 base and J by 6 bases, with 8 bases between them. CDR3 nucleotides: TGCGCCAGCAGCCAAGTCATTGGCGATACGCAGTATTTT. Amino acids: CASSQVIGDTQYF.

The CDR3 is CASSVSPGREQYF. DNA for the CDR3: TGTGCCAGCAGCGTAAGTCCAGGGCGCGAGCAGTACTTC. The chain combines TRBV9 with TRBJ2-7; a weak D match, TRBD1 (5 bases). Germline V CDR1 and CDR2: SGDLS, YYNGEE. Trimming took 1 base from V and 6 from J, leaving 11 bases between them. This CDR3 spans 13 amino acids.

The chain has TRBV5-4 and TRBJ2-1; unclear D gene. The CDR3 has 12 amino acids. V lost 5 bases and J lost 9, with 12 bases in between. Germline CDR1 reads SGHNT; CDR2 reads YYREEE (reference sequence). The CDR3 loop is CASSASSFEQFF. CDR3 DNA sequence: TGTGCCAGCAGTGCATCAAGCTTTGAGCAGTTCTTC.

The V gene is TRBV29-1, the J gene TRBJ2-5; D perhaps matches TRBD2 (6 bases). CDR1 is SQVTM, CDR2 ANQGSEA, per germline. V was cut by 3 bases and J by 3 bases, with 11 bases left in between. The CDR3 totals 13 residues. CDR3 coding DNA: TGCAGCGTTGATTGGGGGGTGGAAGAGACCCAGTACTTC. Its protein product is CSVDWGVEETQYF.

The chain joins TRBV29-1 to TRBJ2-2; no firm D call. Trimming shortened V by 3 bases and J by 3 bases, and 8 bases separated the two germline ends. Germline loops: CDR1 SQVTM, CDR2 ANQGSEA. This CDR3 has 13 amino acids. The CDR3 loop reads CSVEFPYTGELFF. The DNA for the CDR3 is TGCAGCGTTGAGTTTCCATACACCGGGGAGCTGTTTTTT.

The gene calls are TRBV5-4 and TRBJ2-7; D remains unclear. This CDR3 region has 11 residues. Germline values: CDR1 SGHNT, CDR2 YYREEE (reference sequence). The ends were cut back, 3 bases at V and 3 bases at J, with 4 bases in the middle. The CDR3 here is CASSSYYEQYF. The CDR3 coding sequence is TGTGCCAGCAGCTCCTACTACGAGCAGTACTTC.

The chain employs TRBV28 and TRBJ2-7; no clear D gene. The CDR3 is 14 amino acids. Per the germline V gene, CDR1 is MDHEN and CDR2 is SYDVKM. V was pared by 4 bases and J by 7 bases, with 17 bases between. The CDR3 loop is CASSSLSTAWEQYF. As DNA, the CDR3 is TGTGCCAGCAGTTCCCTGTCCACGGCGTGGGAGCAGTACTTC.

This clone showed up just a few times. The chain is built from TRBV29-1 and TRBJ1-2; 9 bases agree with TRBD1. In germline, CDR1 is SQVTM, CDR2 ANQGSEA. CDR3 length: 13 amino acids. V gave up 7 bases and J gave up 3 bases; unmatched junction bases: 6. CDR3 sequence (DNA): TGCAGCGCCTGGGACAGGGCCGACTATGGCTACACCTTC. Encoded protein: CSAWDRADYGYTF.

This rearrangement joins TRBV28 to TRBJ2-2, with a possible D match to TRBD1 (6 bases). V was clipped by 3 bases and J by 6 bases, with 11 bases between them. The CDR3 is 14 residues long. Germline CDR1 reads MDHEN; CDR2 reads SYDVKM. The CDR3 region is CASSFPGAPGELFF. The CDR3 bases are TGTGCCAGCAGTTTTCCAGGGGCCCCCGGGGAGCTGTTTTTT. Full variable domain (remainder filled in from reference TRBV28 and TRBJ2-2): DVKVTQSSRYLVKRTGEKVFLECVQDMDHENMFWYRQDPGLGLRLIYFSYDVKMKEKGDIPEGYSVSREKKERFSLILESASTNQTSMYLCASSFPGAPGELFFGEGSRLTVL.

This clone appeared a few times. V usage is TRBV7-9 and J usage is TRBJ2-7, with D possibly being TRBD2 (5 bases). This CDR3 spans 14 amino acids. Per germline, CDR1 SEHNR and CDR2 FQNEAQ (reference sequence). Trimming took off 1 base at V and 6 bases at J, with 13 bases between the two ends. The CDR3 bases are TGTGCCAGCAGCTTAGGAGGGCGACCGTCCGAGCAGTACTTC. It specifies CASSLGGRPSEQYF. Combining the CDR3 with reference TRBV7-9 and TRBJ2-7 gives the whole variable domain DTGVSQNPRHKITKRGQNVTFRCDPISEHNRLYWYRQTLGQGPEFLTYFQNEAQLEKSRLLSDRFSAERPKGSFSTLEIQRTEQGDSAMYLCASSLGGRPSEQYFGPGTRLTVT.

This chain joins TRBV14 and TRBJ2-1; D is possibly TRBD2 (6 bases). Trimming took off 4 bases at V and 15 bases at J, with 16 bases between the two ends. Looked up from germline, CDR1 is SGHDN and CDR2 is FVKESK. This CDR3 is 12 amino acids long. The CDR3 reads CASSPPGLGLFF. CDR3 bases: TGTGCCAGCAGCCCGCCGGGACTGGGATTGTTCTTC.

The J gene is TRBJ1-2, the V gene TRBV29-1; 7 nucleotides agree with TRBD1. The J segment lost 4 bases and the V segment lost 7 bases, leaving 9 bases of the junction unmatched. Per the germline V gene, CDR1 is SQVTM and CDR2 is ANQGSEA. The length of the CDR3 is 13 residues. The CDR3 spells CSGRDRDSYGYTF. For the CDR3, the DNA is TGCAGCGGTCGGGACAGAGATTCCTATGGCTACACCTTC.

The gene calls are TRBV28 and TRBJ2-5; D not resolved. CDR1 and CDR2 (germline): MDHEN, SYDVKM. Trimming took 3 bases from V and 5 from J, leaving 25 bases between them. This CDR3 is built from 18 residues. CDR3 sequence (DNA): TGTGCCAGCAGTTTCCCCCCTATACGGCGGCCCGAAGAGGAGACCCAGTACTTC. Protein product: CASSFPPIRRPEEETQYF.

The chain has TRBV2 and TRBJ2-3; tentatively, D is TRBD2 (6 bases). With 9 bases removed from V and 6 bases from J, the gap between germline ends came to 22 bases. CDR1 and CDR2 from the germline V gene are SNHLY and FYNNEI. The length of the CDR3 is 15 residues. CDR3 residues: CARVDMGGVADTQYF. The CDR3 region has the DNA TGTGCCAGAGTGGATATGGGGGGAGTTGCTGATACGCAGTATTTT.